This TCR beta chain originates from a study of blood T cell repertoires in COVID-19. Overall study context: PBMCs, B-cell-depleted T cells, or T cells provided the cDNA or gDNA that made up the material.

The table came from immunoSEQ multiplex PCR; TCRdb's copy has only in-frame clones and leaves some out. Of about 250,000 clones in the sample, roughly 89% were seen once. The CDR3 consists of 18 residues. CDR1 is MGHRA and CDR2 is YSYEKL in the germline V gene. The V and J ends lost 4 bases and 0 bases, in that order; junction bases with no gene match: 12. The chain has TRBV4-1 and TRBJ1-5, with 7 bases matching TRBD1. The sequence was obtained from an older woman with COVID-19, enrolled during active disease. Source material: peripheral blood. The CDR3 DNA follows: TGCGCCAGCAGCCCGAACAGGGGAAATAGGGATAGCAATCAGCCCCAGCATTTT. The encoded protein is CASSPNRGNRDSNQPQHF.